What follows describes a single T cell receptor beta chain. Its specific antigen is unknown. Base quality data are lacking; no much larger clone is found one base away. The data belong to a study of blood T cell repertoires in COVID-19 (dated by TCRdb to 2020 to 2021). About the full investigation: Samples from collaborators originated in the United States, Italy and Spain and spanned both the acute and convalescent phases of COVID-19. The material from the prospective study consisted of cDNA or gDNA derived from T cells, B-cell-depleted T cells, or PBMCs. Subjects who had been exposed to COVID-19, were actively infected with it, or had recovered from it provided the deeply sampled blood TCRbeta repertoires that made up the dataset. The repertoires were made available in a free public database intended to serve as a resource for research on the immune response to SARS-CoV-2. Samples came from the ongoing ImmuneRACE study (first 160 participants) plus 1,254 subjects from 6 global collaborators. The sample metadata nearly always contained a de-identified subject ID, COVID-19 status, age in years and sex. Where available, HLA class I and class II types were obtained from metadata supplied by the sample provider rather than from assay-based typing.

The collaborating institutions used their own protocols to collect whole blood in K2EDTA tubes. For TCRbeta analysis, collaborators shipped samples in one of three forms: frozen whole blood, isolated PBMCs, or DNA extracted from either of those sample types. The immunoSEQ Assay, a bias-controlled multiplex PCR, was used to amplify TCRbeta CDR3 regions from genomic DNA. On the authors' methods: The number of nucleated cells in each sample was estimated from the amplification of reference gene primers within the assay. To quantify the absolute abundance of each unique TCRbeta CDR3 rearrangement, sequence reads were collapsed and filtered. For each sample, productive Simpson clonality was calculated as the square root of Simpson's diversity index across productive rearrangements. This immuneACCESS table, as held by TCRdb, lists in-frame sequences with V and J called but not all clones. Of the missing ones, under half trace to an unresolved V gene in checked studies; the others have no known cause. V, J and clone size are taken as reported in that table, and D and trimming were inferred from the DNA itself. Across this sample there are some 150,000 clones, with around 84% seen only once. Of the sample, 9% to 10% falls within the top ten clones.

Broader findings and caveats from the paper: The quantity of clinical and demographic metadata differed by source and by participant and was supplied without curation.

Source material: peripheral blood. The clonotype comes from a woman in her fifties or sixties with acute or convalescent COVID-19.

This receptor carries the CDR3 CASSRTGGSYNEQFF. The DNA is as follows: TGTGCCAGCAGCAGGACAGGGGGCTCCTACAATGAGCAGTTCTTC. Rearrangement joined TRBV6-5 to TRBJ2-1, with 10 bases aligning to TRBD1. The CDR3 holds 15 amino acids from the cysteine to the phenylalanine. Only the CDR3 DNA stays, 45 bases, in frame from base 1. CDR1 MNHEY and CDR2 SVGAGI were looked up in the germline V gene. Compared with germline, V lacks 6 bases and J lacks 0 bases; bases without a gene match: 2.